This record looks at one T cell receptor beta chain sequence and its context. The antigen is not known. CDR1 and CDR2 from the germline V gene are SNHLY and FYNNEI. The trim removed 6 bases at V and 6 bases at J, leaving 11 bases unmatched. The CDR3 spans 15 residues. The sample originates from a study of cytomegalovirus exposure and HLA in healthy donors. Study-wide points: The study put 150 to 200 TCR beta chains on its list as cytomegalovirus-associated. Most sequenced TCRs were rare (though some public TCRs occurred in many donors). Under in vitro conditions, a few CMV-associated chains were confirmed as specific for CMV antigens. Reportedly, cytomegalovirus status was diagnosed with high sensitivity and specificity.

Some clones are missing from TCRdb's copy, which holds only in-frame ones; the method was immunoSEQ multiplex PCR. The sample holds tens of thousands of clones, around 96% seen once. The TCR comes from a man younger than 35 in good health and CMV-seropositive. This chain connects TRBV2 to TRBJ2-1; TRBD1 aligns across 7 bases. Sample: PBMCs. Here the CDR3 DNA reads TGTGCCAGCAGATCCGACAGGGTTTTAGGCAATGAGCAGTTCTTC. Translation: CASRSDRVLGNEQFF.